The 8 T cell receptor beta chains in this list originate from one sample, sequenced in a study of OX40 agonist ivuxolimab in advanced cancers. The protocol was immunoSEQ multiplex PCR, while the TCRdb copy is restricted to in-frame clones and leaves out a portion. The profile shows some 10,000 clones, about nine tenths of them singletons. The sequencing here drew on CD4+ or CD8+ T cells sorted from blood, taken in a trial of the OX40 agonist ivuxolimab. The receptors were sampled from an adult with an advanced solid tumor such as melanoma, head and neck, liver or kidney cancer.

The chain couples TRBV7-9 to TRBJ2-5; D unresolved. Trimming pared 1 base from V and 4 bases from J, leaving 7 bases between. The CDR3 consists of 13 residues. Germline CDR1 is SEHNR and CDR2 is FQNEAQ (reference sequence). CDR3: CASSLVGRETQYF. As DNA, the CDR3 is TGTGCCAGCAGCTTAGTTGGCAGAGAGACCCAGTACTTC.

This clone came up a few times. The V call is TRBV6-5, the J call TRBJ2-2; possible D gene TRBD1, 5 bases. The CDR3 sequence is 12 residues long. Per germline, CDR1 MNHEY and CDR2 SVGAGI. The V and J ends lost 5 bases and 10 bases respectively, with 11 bases between them. CDR3 amino acids: CASSTQGAELFF. DNA for the CDR3: TGTGCCAGCAGTACTCAGGGTGCGGAGCTGTTTTTT.

The chain couples TRBV6-1 to TRBJ1-2, with 8 bases lining up with TRBD1. In germline, CDR1 is MNHNS, CDR2 SASEGT. Germline trimming cut 8 bases from V and 5 bases from J; bases unmatched to any gene: 13. There are 15 residues in the CDR3. CDR3 amino acids: CASGNSQGAWYGYTF. The CDR3 region has the DNA TGTGCCAGCGGTAATTCTCAGGGGGCTTGGTATGGCTACACCTTC.

V and J are TRBV7-9 and TRBJ1-5; possible D gene TRBD1, 6 bases. The CDR3 has 15 residues. V was pared by 1 base and J by 7 bases, with 14 bases between. The germline V gene encodes CDR1 SEHNR and CDR2 FQNEAQ (reference sequence). The CDR3 here is CASSLDRESGQPQHF. CDR3 DNA: TGTGCCAGCAGCTTAGACAGGGAGTCGGGACAGCCCCAGCATTTT.

The chain joins TRBV7-9 to TRBJ1-1, with D unresolved. The V gene's germline CDR1 is SEHNR and CDR2 FQNEAQ (reference sequence). The CDR3 extends over 11 amino acids. V was pared by 1 base and J by 6 bases, with 3 bases between. The CDR3 here is CASSLVPEAFF. CDR3 in DNA: TGTGCCAGCAGCTTAGTCCCTGAAGCTTTCTTT. The entire variable domain, with the rest obtained from reference TRBV7-9 and TRBJ1-1, is as follows: DTGVSQNPRHKITKRGQNVTFRCDPISEHNRLYWYRQTLGQGPEFLTYFQNEAQLEKSRLLSDRFSAERPKGSFSTLEIQRTEQGDSAMYLCASSLVPEAFFGQGTRLTVV.

This clone was detected only once. This chain connects TRBV23-1 to TRBJ1-5; D is unresolved. TRBV23-1 is an open reading frame whose function is uncertain. The CDR3 is 14 residues long. Trimming stripped 10 bases from V and 2 bases from J, with 15 bases between. DNA for the CDR3: TGCGCCACCTACCGGCGCAGCGGCAATCAGCCCCAGCATTTT. Translation gives CATYRRSGNQPQHF.

This sequence joins TRBV7-8 and TRBJ2-7, with 8 nucleotides matching TRBD1. This CDR3 region has 15 residues. Germline CDR1 SGHVS, CDR2 FQNEAQ. The V segment lost 2 bases and the J segment 0 bases; nucleotides outside the gene matches: 3. This chain's CDR3 is CASSLKGQDSYEQYF. The CDR3 DNA reads TGTGCCAGCAGCTTAAAGGGACAGGACTCCTACGAGCAGTACTTC.

The chain uses TRBV2 and TRBJ1-2, with D maybe TRBD1 (6 bases). In germline, CDR1 is SNHLY, CDR2 FYNNEI. The CDR3 has 13 residues. The V and J ends lost 10 bases and 0 bases respectively, with 12 bases between them. CDR3 sequence (DNA): TGTGCCATTTCGAACAGGGCTAACTATGGCTACACCTTC. This translates into CAISNRANYGYTF.